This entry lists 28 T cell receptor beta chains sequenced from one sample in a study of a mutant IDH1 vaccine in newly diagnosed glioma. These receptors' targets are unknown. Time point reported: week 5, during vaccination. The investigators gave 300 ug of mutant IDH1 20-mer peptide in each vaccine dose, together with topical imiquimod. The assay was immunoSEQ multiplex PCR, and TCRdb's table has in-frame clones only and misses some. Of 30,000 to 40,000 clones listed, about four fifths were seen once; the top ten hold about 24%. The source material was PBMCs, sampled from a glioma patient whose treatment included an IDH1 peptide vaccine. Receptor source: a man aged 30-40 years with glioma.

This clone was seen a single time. In nucleotides, the CDR3 is TGCGCCAGCAGCCTGGGTCCGACAGAGAACACTGAAGCTTTCTTT. Its protein is CASSLGPTENTEAFF. The chain employs TRBV5-1 and TRBJ1-1; possible D gene TRBD1, 5 bases. Trimming took 4 bases from V and 1 from J, leaving 14 bases between them. This CDR3 spans 15 amino acids. The V gene's germline CDR1 is SGHRS and CDR2 YFSETQ.

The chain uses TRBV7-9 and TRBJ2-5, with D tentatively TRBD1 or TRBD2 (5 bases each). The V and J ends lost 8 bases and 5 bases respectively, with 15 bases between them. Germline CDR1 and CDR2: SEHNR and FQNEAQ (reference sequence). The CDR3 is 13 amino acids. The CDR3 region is CASGLRGLETQYF. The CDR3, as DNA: TGTGCCAGCGGCCTTCGGGGCTTGGAGACCCAGTACTTC.

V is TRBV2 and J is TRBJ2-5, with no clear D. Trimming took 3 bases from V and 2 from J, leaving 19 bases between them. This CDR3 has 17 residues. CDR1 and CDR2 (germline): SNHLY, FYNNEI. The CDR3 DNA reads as TGTGCCAGCAGTGAGGTCGTTTTAGGAGCAGCTCAAGAGACCCAGTACTTC. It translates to CASSEVVLGAAQETQYF.

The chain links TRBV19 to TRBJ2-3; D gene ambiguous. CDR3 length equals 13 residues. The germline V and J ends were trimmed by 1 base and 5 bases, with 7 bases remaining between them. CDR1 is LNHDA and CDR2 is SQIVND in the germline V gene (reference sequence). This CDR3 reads CASSIAAGDTQYF. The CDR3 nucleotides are TGTGCCAGTAGTATAGCGGCTGGAGATACGCAGTATTTT.

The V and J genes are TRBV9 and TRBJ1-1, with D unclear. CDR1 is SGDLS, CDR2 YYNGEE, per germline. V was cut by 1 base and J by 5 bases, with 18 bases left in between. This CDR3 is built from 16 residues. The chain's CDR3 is CASSVTVGDVWTEAFF. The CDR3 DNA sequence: TGTGCCAGCAGCGTAACTGTGGGTGATGTGTGGACTGAAGCTTTCTTT.

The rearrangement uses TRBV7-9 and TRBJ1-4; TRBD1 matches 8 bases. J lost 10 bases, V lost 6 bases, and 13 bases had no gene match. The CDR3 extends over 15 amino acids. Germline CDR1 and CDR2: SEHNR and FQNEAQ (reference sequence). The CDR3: CASSVGGRGLVKLFF. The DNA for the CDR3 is TGTGCCAGCAGTGTCGGCGGCAGGGGGCTTGTAAAACTGTTTTTT.

CDR3 nucleotide sequence: TGTGCCAGCAGTTCCCGGGGGGTACAGTTCGCTTTCTTT. Protein product: CASSSRGVQFAFF. This chain joins TRBV27 and TRBJ1-1; D may be TRBD1 (5 bases). This CDR3 has 13 residues. Germline loops: CDR1 MNHEY, CDR2 SMNVEV (reference sequence). V was trimmed by 4 bases and J by 11 bases, leaving 17 bases between them.

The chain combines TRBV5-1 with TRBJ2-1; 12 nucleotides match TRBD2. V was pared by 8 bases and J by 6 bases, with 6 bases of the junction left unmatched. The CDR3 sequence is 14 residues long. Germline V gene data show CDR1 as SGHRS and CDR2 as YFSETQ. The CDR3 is CASYPTSGSNEQFF. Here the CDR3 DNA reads TGCGCCAGTTATCCGACTAGCGGGAGCAATGAGCAGTTCTTC.

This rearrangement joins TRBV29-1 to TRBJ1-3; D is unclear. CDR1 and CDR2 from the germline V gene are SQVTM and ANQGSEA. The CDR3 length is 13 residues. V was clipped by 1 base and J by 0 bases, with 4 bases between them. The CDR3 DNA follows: TGCAGCGTTGAAGGGATCTCTGGAAACACCATATATTTT. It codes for CSVEGISGNTIYF.

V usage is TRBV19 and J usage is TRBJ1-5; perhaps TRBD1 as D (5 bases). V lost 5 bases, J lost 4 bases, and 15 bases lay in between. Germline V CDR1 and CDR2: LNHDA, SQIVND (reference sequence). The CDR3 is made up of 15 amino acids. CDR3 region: CASSVGREGNQPQHF. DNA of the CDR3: TGTGCCAGTAGTGTGGGGAGAGAGGGGAATCAGCCCCAGCATTTT.

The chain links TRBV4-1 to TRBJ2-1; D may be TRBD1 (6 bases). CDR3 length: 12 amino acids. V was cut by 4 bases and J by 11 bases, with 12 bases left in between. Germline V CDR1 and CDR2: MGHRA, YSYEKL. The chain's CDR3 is CASSPLGGKQFF. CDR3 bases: TGCGCCAGCAGCCCGCTAGGGGGTAAGCAGTTCTTC.

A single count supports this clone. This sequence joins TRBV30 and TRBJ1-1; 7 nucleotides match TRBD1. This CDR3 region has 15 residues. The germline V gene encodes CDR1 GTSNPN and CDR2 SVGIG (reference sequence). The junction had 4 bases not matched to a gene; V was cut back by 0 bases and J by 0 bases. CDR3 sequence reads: CAWSVAGGMNTEAFF. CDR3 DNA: TGTGCCTGGAGTGTCGCAGGGGGTATGAACACTGAAGCTTTCTTT.

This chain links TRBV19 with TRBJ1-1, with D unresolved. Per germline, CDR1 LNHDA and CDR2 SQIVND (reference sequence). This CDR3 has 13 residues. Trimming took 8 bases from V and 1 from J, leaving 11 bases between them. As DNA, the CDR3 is TGTGCCAGTCGCACCCTGAGGAACACTGAAGCTTTCTTT. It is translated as CASRTLRNTEAFF.

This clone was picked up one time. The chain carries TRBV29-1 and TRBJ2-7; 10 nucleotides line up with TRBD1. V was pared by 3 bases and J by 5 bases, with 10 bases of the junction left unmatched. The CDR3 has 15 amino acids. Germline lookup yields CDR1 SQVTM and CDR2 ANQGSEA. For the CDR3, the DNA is TGCAGCGTTGACGTCTCCGGGACAGGGGTGAACGAGCAGTACTTC. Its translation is CSVDVSGTGVNEQYF.

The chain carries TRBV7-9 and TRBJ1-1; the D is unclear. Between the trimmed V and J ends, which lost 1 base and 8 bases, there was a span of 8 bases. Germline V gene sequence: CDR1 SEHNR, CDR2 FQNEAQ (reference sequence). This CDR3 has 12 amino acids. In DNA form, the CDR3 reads TGTGCCAGCAGCTTAGACTCCCCAGAAGCTTTCTTT. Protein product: CASSLDSPEAFF.

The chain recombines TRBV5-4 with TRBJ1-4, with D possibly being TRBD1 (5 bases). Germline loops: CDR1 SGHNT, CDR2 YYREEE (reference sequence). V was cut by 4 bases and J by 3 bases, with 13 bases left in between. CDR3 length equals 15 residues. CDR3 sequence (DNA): TGTGCCAGCAGCGTTGACAGCCGACCTAATGAAAAACTGTTTTTT. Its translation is CASSVDSRPNEKLFF.

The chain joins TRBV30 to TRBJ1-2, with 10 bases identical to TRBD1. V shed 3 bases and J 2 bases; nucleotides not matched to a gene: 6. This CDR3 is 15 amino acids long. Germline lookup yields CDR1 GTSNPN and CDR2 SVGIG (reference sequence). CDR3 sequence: CAWSRDRGPNYGYTF. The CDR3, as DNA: TGTGCCTGGAGCAGGGACAGGGGACCGAACTATGGCTACACCTTC. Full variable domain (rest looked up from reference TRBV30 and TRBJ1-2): SQTIHQWPATLVQPVGSPLSLECTVEGTSNPNLYWYRQAAGRGLQLLFYSVGIGQISSEVPQNLSASRPQDRQFILSSKKLLLSDSGFYLCAWSRDRGPNYGYTFGSGTRLTVV.

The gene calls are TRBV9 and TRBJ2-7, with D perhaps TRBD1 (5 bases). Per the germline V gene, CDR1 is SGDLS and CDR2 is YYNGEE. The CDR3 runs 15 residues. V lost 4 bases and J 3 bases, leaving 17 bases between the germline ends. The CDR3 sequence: CASSFDRDGDYEQYF. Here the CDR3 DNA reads TGTGCCAGCAGCTTCGACAGAGATGGGGACTACGAGCAGTACTTC.

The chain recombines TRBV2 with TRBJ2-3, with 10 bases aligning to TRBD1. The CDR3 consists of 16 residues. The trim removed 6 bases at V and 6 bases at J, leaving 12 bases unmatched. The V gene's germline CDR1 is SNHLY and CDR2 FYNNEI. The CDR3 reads CASSPWTGGSVDTQYF. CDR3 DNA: TGTGCCAGCAGCCCCTGGACAGGGGGGTCGGTGGATACGCAGTATTTT.

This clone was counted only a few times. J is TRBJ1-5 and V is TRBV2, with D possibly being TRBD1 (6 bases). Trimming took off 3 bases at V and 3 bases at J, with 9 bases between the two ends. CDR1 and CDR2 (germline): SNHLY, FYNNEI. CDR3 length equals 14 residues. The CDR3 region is CASSETGFNQPQHF. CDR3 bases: TGTGCCAGCAGTGAGACAGGCTTCAATCAGCCCCAGCATTTT.

As DNA, the CDR3 is TGTGCCAGCAGCTCCAGGGTTGGGTATGGCTACACCTTC. It is translated as CASSSRVGYGYTF. V is TRBV5-4 and J is TRBJ1-2, with D possibly TRBD1 on 5 matching bases. The CDR3 has 13 residues. Germline loops: CDR1 SGHNT, CDR2 YYREEE (reference sequence). V was shortened by 3 bases and J by 5 bases, with 11 bases between the two germline ends. The full variable domain, completed using reference TRBV5-4 and TRBJ1-2, is ETGVTQSPTHLIKTRGQQVTLRCSSQSGHNTVSWYQQALGQGPQFIFQYYREEENGRGNFPPRFSGLQFPNYSSELNVNALELDDSALYLCASSSRVGYGYTFGSGTRLTVV.

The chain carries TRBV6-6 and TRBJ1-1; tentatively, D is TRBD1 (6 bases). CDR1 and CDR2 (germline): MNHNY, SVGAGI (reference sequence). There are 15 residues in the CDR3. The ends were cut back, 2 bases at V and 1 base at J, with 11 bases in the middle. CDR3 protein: CASSYTGTGNTEAFF. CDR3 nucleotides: TGTGCCAGCAGTTACACAGGGACTGGGAACACTGAAGCTTTCTTT.

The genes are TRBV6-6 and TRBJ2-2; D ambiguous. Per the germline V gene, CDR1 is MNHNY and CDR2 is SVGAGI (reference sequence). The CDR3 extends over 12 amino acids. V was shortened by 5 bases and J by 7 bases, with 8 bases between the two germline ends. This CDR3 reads CASSRSSGELFF. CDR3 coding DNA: TGTGCCAGCAGTCGTTCTAGCGGGGAGCTGTTTTTT.

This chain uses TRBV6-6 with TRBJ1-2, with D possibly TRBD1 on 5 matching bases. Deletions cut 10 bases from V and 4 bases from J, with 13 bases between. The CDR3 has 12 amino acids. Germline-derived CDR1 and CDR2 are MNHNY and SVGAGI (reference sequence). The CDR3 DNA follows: TGTGCCATTCGAACAGGTTCCTATGGCTACACCTTC. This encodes CAIRTGSYGYTF.

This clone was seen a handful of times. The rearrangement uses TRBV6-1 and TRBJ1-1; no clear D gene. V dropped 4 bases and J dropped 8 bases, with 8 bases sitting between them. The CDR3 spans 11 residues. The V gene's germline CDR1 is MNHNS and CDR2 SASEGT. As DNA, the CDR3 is TGTGCCAGCAGTGTAAGGAGAGAAGCTTTCTTT. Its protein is CASSVRREAFF.

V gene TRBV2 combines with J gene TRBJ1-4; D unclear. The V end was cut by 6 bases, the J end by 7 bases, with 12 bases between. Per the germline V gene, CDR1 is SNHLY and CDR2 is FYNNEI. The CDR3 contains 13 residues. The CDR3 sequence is CASSLRLTEKLFF. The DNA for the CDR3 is TGTGCCAGCAGCCTCCGCTTGACTGAAAAACTGTTTTTT.

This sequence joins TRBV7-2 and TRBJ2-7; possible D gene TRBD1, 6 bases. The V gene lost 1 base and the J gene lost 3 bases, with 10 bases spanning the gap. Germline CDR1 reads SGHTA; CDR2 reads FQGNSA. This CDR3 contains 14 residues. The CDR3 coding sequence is TGTGCCAGCAGCTTAGATGGACAGTACTACGAGCAGTACTTC. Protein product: CASSLDGQYYEQYF.

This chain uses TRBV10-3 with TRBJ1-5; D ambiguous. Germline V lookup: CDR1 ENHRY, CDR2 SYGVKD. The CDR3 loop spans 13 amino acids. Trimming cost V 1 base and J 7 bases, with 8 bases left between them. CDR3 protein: CAISELNDQPQHF. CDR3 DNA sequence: TGTGCCATCAGTGAGTTAAATGACCAGCCCCAGCATTTT.